Listed below are T cell receptor beta chains from one sample, sequenced in a study of shared T cell receptors in the human thymus. Sequencing used immunoSEQ multiplex PCR; TCRdb keeps in-frame clones, though not all of them. The table lists more than 300,000 clones, over 90% of them singletons. Specimen: thymocytes. These receptors were collected from a human donor. The CDR3 runs from the conserved cysteine through the conserved F or W. Fields, in order: J gene, D gene, clone size, CDR3 length, V gene, CDR3 protein, CDR3 DNA. The D gene is left open where the match is weak. Expanded clones get a size class; other rows say once, few or many, or leave the size out.

>TRBJ2-7|.|.|15|TRBV28
CASSPSVRSSYEQYF
TGTGCCAGCAGCCCAAGTGTACGGAGCTCCTACGAGCAGTACTTC
>TRBJ1-1|.|.|14|TRBV11-2
CASSFPRQSAEAFF
TGTGCCAGCAGCTTTCCAAGACAATCTGCTGAAGCTTTCTTT
>TRBJ1-5|.|.|14|TRBV10-3
CAISESMSTRPQHF
TGTGCCATCAGTGAGTCGATGTCTACGAGGCCCCAGCATTTT
>TRBJ2-7|.|.|15|TRBV6-5
CASSYKQGESYEQYF
TGTGCCAGCAGTTATAAACAGGGAGAGTCATACGAGCAGTACTTC
>TRBJ2-4|.|few|16|TRBV10-2
CASSKIGRASKNIQYF
TGCGCCAGCAGTAAGATTGGACGTGCGTCCAAAAACATTCAGTACTTC
>TRBJ1-1|.|.|14|TRBV28
CASSLLLGPPLAFF
TGTGCCAGCAGTTTACTACTGGGTCCCCCATTAGCTTTCTTT
>TRBJ2-7|TRBD1|once|15|TRBV6-5
CASSLGGTGVYEQYF
TGTGCCAGCAGTTTAGGGGGGACAGGAGTCTACGAGCAGTACTTC
>TRBJ2-3|.|.|17|TRBV11-2
CASSPLGRQDLTDTQYF
TGTGCCAGCAGCCCTTTGGGTAGGCAGGACCTCACAGATACGCAGTATTTT
>TRBJ2-2|.|few|16|TRBV14
CASSQDGDNFGGELFF
TGTGCCAGCAGCCAAGATGGCGACAACTTTGGCGGGGAGCTGTTTTTT
>TRBJ2-7|TRBD2|.|16|TRBV7-2
CASSTRRLALSYEQYF
TGTGCCAGCAGCACTAGACGACTAGCGCTTTCCTACGAGCAGTACTTC
>TRBJ1-1|.|once|13|TRBV29-1
CSGDRTLNTEAFF
TGCAGCGGTGACAGGACCCTGAACACTGAAGCTTTCTTT